This T cell receptor (beta chain) was identified during a study of blood T cell repertoires in COVID-19. At the level of the study: T cells, B-cell-depleted T cells, or PBMCs supplied cDNA or gDNA.

Per the original data handling: Estimation of nucleated cell counts relied on the amplification of reference gene primers. The repertoire was sequenced with immunoSEQ multiplex PCR; TCRdb's copy has only in-frame clones and lacks some. The DNA gave D and trimming, while V, J and clone size come from that table. This table has hundreds of thousands of clones, 92% appearing once. One Seattle source followed patients from active infection through their disease course. V dropped 5 bases and J dropped 5; count of bases not matched to a gene: 4. The CDR3 covers 13 residues. The germline gives CDR1 SQVTM, CDR2 ANQGSEA.

This sequence joins TRBV29-1 and TRBJ1-4, with TRBD1 matching over 8 bases. This TCR derives from a man aged 55 to 70 with COVID-19, enrolled during active disease. Specimen: peripheral blood. Here the CDR3 reads CSVTGQGNEKLFF. The CDR3 bases are TGCAGCGTTACAGGACAGGGCAATGAAAAACTGTTTTTT.